This T cell receptor (beta chain) was sequenced for a study of PD-L1 blockade in urothelial cancer. Patients' cancers were locally advanced or metastatic urothelial carcinomas. The CDR3 contains 15 residues. From germline, CDR1 is LNHDA and CDR2 SQIVND (reference sequence). Trimming took 6 bases from V and 0 from J; bases not matched to a gene: 5. Data came from immunoSEQ multiplex PCR; TCRdb stores just in-frame clones and leaves some out. The profile covers 70,000 or so clones, with 80% to 90% appearing a single time and 4.5% to 5.5% taken by the ten largest. The chain has TRBV19 and TRBJ2-1; TRBD1 aligns across 7 bases. The sample consisted of PBMCs, taken around atezolizumab (anti-PD-L1) treatment. The clonotype originates from a man aged 65-85 years with urothelial cancer. CDR3 in amino acids: CASRGQALSYNEQFF. The DNA for the CDR3 is TGTGCCAGTAGAGGACAGGCGCTCTCCTACAATGAGCAGTTCTTC.